This TCR beta chain was captured by sequencing in a study of beta chain features in type 1 diabetes (dated by TCRdb to the late 2010s). Broadly, across the study: Patients and healthy donors did not differ in mean age, gender distribution, total cell number or subset yield. Regulatory and stem cell-like memory subsets were isolated from only 8 patients and roughly 8 healthy donors, whereas naive and central memory subsets came from all 28 donors. In the study, TCRB repertoires of sorted circulating CD4+ T cell subsets from recently diagnosed type 1 diabetes patients were compared with those of matched healthy donors. A total of roughly 100 million sorted cells were examined across all samples, and a strong correlation was observed between cell number per subset and RNA yield. Study-wide findings and limitations: Naive, central memory and regulatory TCRB repertoires appeared more similar among patients than among healthy donors. Because cDNA was sequenced instead of genomic DNA, highly expressing activated cells could be over-represented, though the groups showed no difference in activation or CD3 levels. PCR might favor shorter templates, but patient and control samples were amplified and corrected together, so any skew would affect both groups equally. Because small numbers of individuals were included in the HLA sub-analyses, any influence of HLA type on TCRB rearrangement was left unresolved. Patients with type 1 diabetes made fewer insertions and deleted more nucleotides at VDJ recombination sites, implying thymic rearrangement abnormalities. In all four CD4+ subsets, TCRB CDR3 length was moderately but significantly shorter in type 1 diabetes patients.

From each donor, a single peripheral blood sample of 100 to 150 mL on average was drawn into heparinised tubes. A BD FACSAria II was used to sort naive, central memory, regulatory and stem cell-like memory CD4+ T cells with a panel that included CD45RO, CCR7, CD25, CD127, CD95 and CD27. A purity above 95% was achieved for all sorted populations. Right away, PBMCs were isolated by Lymphoprep density gradient centrifugation and were stained directly, with no culture step. Samples were stained and sorted in pairs, with one healthy donor and one patient per experiment, so that batch effects were minimized. This clone was seen only a few times. It lacks a known antigen. No base-level quality is on record; no much larger clone is a single base apart. Germline trimming amounts to 0 bases on V and 6 bases on J, with 11 as the count of junction bases outside the gene matches. For CDR1 and CDR2, the germline V gene lists MGHRA and YSYEKL. Spanning cysteine to phenylalanine, the CDR3 consists of 16 amino acids. Only the CDR3 DNA stays, 48 bases, in frame from base 1.

All of the isolated RNA was reverse transcribed with the High Capacity cDNA Reverse Transcription Kit, so expressed TCRB transcripts were sequenced. Deep immunoSEQ sequencing was performed on naive, central memory and regulatory T cell samples, with an average of approximately 3.9 million total reads per sample. Sorted cells were lysed in RLT buffer and RNA was extracted with DNase-treated RNeasy Micro or Mini kits, depending on cell number. To prevent cross-contamination, each cell subset was processed individually, whereas patient and healthy donor samples were processed jointly. Using the immunoSEQ multiplex PCR, TCRB sequences were amplified from cDNA into 87-bp fragments spanning the CDR3 region. Sequencing of the amplicons was done on the Illumina HiSeq platform. In the original analysis: PCR bias was corrected computationally using synthetic template baselines, and reads within Hamming distance 2 were collapsed, with unmergeable singletons discarded. Reads were aligned against IMGT so that V, D and J genes, CDR3 length and insertions or deletions at six rearrangement sites could be assigned. Clonotype counts were normalized to sorted cell number within each subset before computing true diversity and Gini coefficients with the tcR R package. Repertoire sharing was quantified using the overlap coefficient calculated on TCRB nucleotide sequences. Out-of-frame TCRB sequences from naive cells were analyzed as a proxy for the pre-selection repertoire. This immuneACCESS table, as held by TCRdb, lists in-frame sequences with V and J called but not all clones. Of the missing ones, under half trace to an unresolved V gene in checked studies; the others have no known cause. V, J and clone size were drawn from that table, and D and trimming were deduced from the DNA. Counted in this sample were about 230,000 clones; 9.6% of them appeared once. Of the sample, under 0.035% is held by the ten largest clones.

The specimen was naive CD4+ T cells from blood. The cell subset or site label, as the study defines it: true naive CD4+ T cells. The receptor's source is a woman between 18 and 30 years old in good health. The sequence is built from TRBV4-1 and TRBJ2-7; TRBD1 matches 7 bases in the middle. The DNA sequence follows: TGCGCCAGCAGCCAAGATCGAAGGACAGGATTTCTCGAGCAGTACTTC. It encodes CASSQDRRTGFLEQYF.